These T cell receptor beta chains were read from a single sample in a study of blood T cell repertoires in COVID-19. TCRdb keeps only in-frame clones here, not all; method: immunoSEQ multiplex PCR. The table records over 85,000 clones, about 85% of them present only once. Sequenced material: peripheral blood. The receptors stem from a man aged 55-75 years with acute or convalescent COVID-19. The CDR3 runs from the conserved cysteine through the conserved F or W. Each record gives: J gene, V gene, CDR3 length, D gene, CDR3 protein. D genes are given only for firm matches.

J: TRBJ1-1
V: TRBV6-4
length: 14
D: TRBD1
CDR3: CASSTGQLNAEAFF

J: TRBJ1-6
V: TRBV5-6
length: 15
D: -
CDR3: CASSWDTQTISPLHF

J: TRBJ2-7
V: TRBV21-1
length: 17
D: -
CDR3: CASSKEGAQDRSGEQYF

J: TRBJ2-2
V: TRBV19
length: 16
D: -
CDR3: CASSIDRLANTGELFF

J: TRBJ1-2
V: TRBV28
length: 15
D: -
CDR3: CASSLITLAGRGYTF

J: TRBJ2-1
V: TRBV19
length: 15
D: TRBD2
CDR3: CASSAGTSGRDEQFF

J: TRBJ1-2
V: TRBV30
length: 13
D: -
CDR3: CAWTPQGFEGYTF

J: TRBJ2-2
V: TRBV2
length: 17
D: TRBD2
CDR3: CASSQGLAGGGTGELFF

J: TRBJ1-4
V: TRBV4-3
length: 16
D: -
CDR3: CASSQDHGRPNEKLFF

J: TRBJ1-1
V: TRBV27
length: 13
D: -
CDR3: CASSATGNTEAFF

J: TRBJ1-6
V: TRBV3-1/TRBV3-2
length: 14
D: -
CDR3: CASSRGGFNSPLHF

J: TRBJ1-1
V: TRBV9
length: 14
D: -
CDR3: CASSTRGRGAEAFF

J: TRBJ1-2
V: TRBV29-1
length: 15
D: -
CDR3: CSVAANWGSGTGPTF

J: TRBJ1-6
V: TRBV27
length: 13
D: -
CDR3: CASSFRGSSPLHF

J: TRBJ2-2
V: TRBV10-3
length: 13
D: TRBD2
CDR3: CAIWVSGAGELFF

J: TRBJ1-4
V: TRBV4-2
length: 14
D: -
CDR3: CASSQARSNEKLFF

J: TRBJ2-1
V: TRBV5-4
length: 14
D: TRBD2
CDR3: CASGPGLQYNEQFF

J: TRBJ2-7
V: TRBV14
length: 14
D: -
CDR3: CASSQSTDLYEQYF

J: TRBJ2-3
V: TRBV29-1
length: 13
D: -
CDR3: CSVEEDISDTQYF

J: TRBJ2-4
V: TRBV19
length: 15
D: TRBD1
CDR3: CASKPGQGRSNIQYF

J: TRBJ2-7
V: TRBV3-1/TRBV3-2
length: 14
D: TRBD1
CDR3: CASRPMDRVGEQYF

J: TRBJ1-4
V: TRBV5-1
length: 18
D: -
CDR3: CASSLVLDSRATNEKLFF

J: TRBJ2-1
V: TRBV7-8
length: 12
D: TRBD1
CDR3: CASSPRTGMQFF

J: TRBJ1-5
V: TRBV27
length: 15
D: -
CDR3: CASSSQGTANQPQHF

J: TRBJ2-1
V: TRBV12-5
length: 14
D: TRBD2
CDR3: CASAGRTSYNEQFF

J: TRBJ1-2
V: TRBV3-1/TRBV3-2
length: 14
D: TRBD1
CDR3: CASSFRDRSYGYTF

J: TRBJ2-7
V: TRBV7-6
length: 15
D: -
CDR3: CASSPQGTVTYEQYF

J: TRBJ1-1
V: TRBV6-5
length: 15
D: TRBD1
CDR3: CASSYSKGAPTEAFF

J: TRBJ2-7
V: TRBV3-1/TRBV3-2
length: 14
D: -
CDR3: CASSQVDSSYEQYF

J: TRBJ2-7
V: TRBV5-1
length: 17
D: TRBD2
CDR3: CASSLEPAGEVSYEQYF

J: TRBJ1-4
V: TRBV18
length: 13
D: -
CDR3: CASSPDRNEKLFF

J: TRBJ2-7
V: TRBV6-5
length: 15
D: -
CDR3: CASSYGPDSVYEQYF

J: TRBJ2-5
V: TRBV2
length: 15
D: TRBD1
CDR3: CASNVGIGGAETQYF